This TCR beta chain was captured by sequencing in a study of CD8 T cells in Susac syndrome. Random hexamers were used to reverse transcribe an amount of roughly 0.45 to 1 ug RNA. TCRdb reprocessed the immunoSEQ multiplex PCR reads with MiXCR, giving one entry per CDR3 protein. The repertoire has approximately 190,000 distinct CDR3 sequences, over 90% of them found once; the top ten carry about 0.087%. V dropped 0 bases and J dropped 3 bases, with 14 bases sitting between them. Germline-derived CDR1 and CDR2 are GTSNPN and SVGIG (reference sequence). This CDR3 has 15 amino acids. Sequencing was performed on CD4+ T cells from PBMCs. The TCR comes from a human donor with multiple sclerosis. V gene TRBV30 combines with J gene TRBJ1-2; a weak D match, TRBD1 (5 bases). This CDR3 is CAWSVDWRGDYGYTF. The DNA of the CDR3 is TGTGCCTGGAGTGTAGATTGGCGAGGGGACTATGGCTACACCTTC.